This TCR beta chain was recorded in a study of blood T cell repertoires in COVID-19. At the level of the study: Sources were T cells, B-cell-depleted T cells, or PBMCs; the material itself was cDNA or gDNA.

The CDR3 totals 12 residues. CDR1 SQVTM and CDR2 ANQGSEA come from the germline V gene. J gave up 5 bases and V 6 bases, and 6 bases lay outside the gene matches. Seattle patients were enrolled while actively infected and followed longitudinally. The authors' processing: Estimation of nucleated cell counts was performed using reference gene primer amplification. Clones were sequenced by immunoSEQ multiplex PCR, and TCRdb holds only the in-frame ones, with some missing. The D gene and trimming were derived from the DNA, and the V and J assignments and clone size from that table. The sample yields approximately 80,000 clones, about 85% seen once.

The chain carries TRBV29-1 and TRBJ2-5; 7 nucleotides match TRBD1. The source material was peripheral blood. The TCR sequence derives from a woman aged 80 or older with COVID-19, enrolled during active disease. CDR3 sequence reads: CSVTTGFETQYF. CDR3 nucleotide sequence: TGCAGCGTCACGACAGGGTTTGAGACCCAGTACTTC.